The source of this T cell receptor beta chain is a study of a mutant IDH1 vaccine in newly diagnosed glioma (dated by TCRdb to 2020 to 2023). With regard to the full study: In the chemotherapy-containing groups, vaccination started alongside temozolomide cycles, whereas in patients who had radiotherapy alone it started 4-6 weeks after radiotherapy. For exploratory analyses, longitudinal TCRB deep sequencing was carried out in about two dozen treated patients wherever samples were available. Before enrollment, most patients had been given radiochemotherapy with temozolomide as standard therapy, while the rest had received either radiotherapy alone or temozolomide alone. The week-35 safety follow-up took place at visit V12, and the week-47 end of study took place at visit V13. Of the 32 patients who were treated, around 60% were male and roughly 38% were female, and the mean age was around 40 years. Six visits were used for peripheral blood collection: V03 (baseline), V05, V07, V10, V12 and V13. General conclusions and limits of the study: Selection of PBMC samples for TCRB deep sequencing was based on availability. Immune responses induced by the vaccine were seen in around 93% of patients across multiple MHC alleles. The authors stated that sample limitations prevented analyses of patient blood samples from being reproduced. No apparent relationship was observed between pseudoprogression and alterations in the top peripheral T cell clonotypes detected by TCRB sequencing.

The CDR3 goes from the cysteine to the phenylalanine over 13 residues. Only the CDR3 portion is preserved as DNA: 39 bases, with reading frame beginning at the first base. The V and J ends are trimmed by 4 bases and 8 bases, leaving 14 bases between them. The germline V gene encodes CDR1 MNHEY and CDR2 SMNVEV (reference sequence). This clone was counted only a few times. What antigen it recognizes has not been identified. Base-call qualities are not available, and no considerably larger clone is one nucleotide away. What this sample's time point label stands for: week 47, end of study. Each vaccine dose was 300 ug of a 20-mer mutant IDH1 peptide in Montanide, given subcutaneously with topical imiquimod. Patients were given eight vaccinations, in weeks 1, 3, 5, 7, 11, 15, 19 and 23, which matched visits V03 through V10. Newly diagnosed WHO grade 3 or 4 IDH1-mutant astrocytomas showing loss of nuclear ATRX were present in the donors. The samples were drawn from NOA16, a multicentre, single-arm, open-label phase I trial in Germany that tested a mutant IDH1 peptide vaccine in humans for the first time. Genomic DNA for TCRB sequencing was extracted from EDTA blood using the DNeasy Blood and Tissue Kit.

Library method: the immunoSEQ multiplex PCR assay. The hsTCRB Kit was used according to the manufacturer's protocol to amplify rearranged TCR beta chain sequences. An Illumina MiSeq was used to sequence the TCRB libraries. Per the authors' processing: The kit vendor's proprietary platform handled demultiplexing, trimming and gene mapping. The immuneACCESS repertoire file appears here via TCRdb, limited to in-frame rearrangements. These files lack a portion of the clones; in checked studies, under half of the deficit traces to unresolved V genes, and the cause of the others is not known. From that table come the V and J calls and clone size; the DNA was used to work out D and trimming. The sample table holds around 53,000 clones, of which approximately 84% were seen once. The ten most abundant clones make up under 4.5% of the sample.

The rearranged segments are TRBV27 and TRBJ1-2, with TRBD1 tentatively as D gene (5 bases match). This clonotype was obtained from a woman in her 30s with glioma. Some clones in this sample may be carry-over from other donors' samples. The material was PBMCs, obtained from a glioma patient whose treatment included an IDH1 peptide vaccine. At the DNA level, the sequence is TGTGCCAGCAGTTGGGGAGGGGATCAGGGCTACACCTTC. The encoded protein is CASSWGGDQGYTF.